The 6 T cell receptor beta chains presented below share a single source sample, sequenced in a study of OX40 agonist ivuxolimab in advanced cancers. TCRdb's copy holds only in-frame clones and misses some; the assay was immunoSEQ multiplex PCR. The table has about 5,700 clones, about 90% seen once; the top ten hold around 39%. The source material was CD4+ or CD8+ T cells sorted from blood, sampled in a trial of the OX40 agonist ivuxolimab. These receptors were collected from an adult with an advanced solid tumor such as melanoma, head and neck, liver or kidney cancer.

The chain links TRBV7-7 to TRBJ2-7; 7 bases agree with TRBD1. This CDR3 has 13 amino acids. The junction had 5 bases not matched to a gene; V was cut back by 5 bases and J by 4 bases. Germline CDR1 reads SSHAT; CDR2 reads FNYEAQ (reference sequence). CDR3 nucleotides: TGTGCCAGCAGCCTTAGACAGGGATACGAGCAGTACTTC. Residues: CASSLRQGYEQYF. The entire variable domain, with the rest obtained from reference TRBV7-7 and TRBJ2-7, is as follows: GAGVSQSPRYKVTKRGQDVTLRCDPISSHATLYWYQQALGQGPEFLTYFNYEAQPDKSGLPSDRFSAERPEGSISTLTIQRTEQRDSAMYRCASSLRQGYEQYFGPGTRLTVT.

The rearrangement joins TRBV6-4 to TRBJ1-5; D is possibly TRBD1 (5 bases). This CDR3 comprises 14 residues. Germline V CDR1 and CDR2: MRHNA, SNTAGT. Trimming removed 3 bases at V and 4 bases at J, with 10 bases between. The CDR3 region is CASSESGGNQPQHF. CDR3 sequence (DNA): TGTGCCAGCAGTGAGTCGGGGGGTAATCAGCCCCAGCATTTT.

V is TRBV7-9 and J is TRBJ2-7; D remains unclear. V lost 7 bases, J lost 7 bases, and 17 bases lay in between. The CDR3 runs 13 residues. Germline V gene sequence: CDR1 SEHNR, CDR2 FQNEAQ (reference sequence). In DNA, the CDR3 is TGTGCCAGCACCCGTTGGAGTACGAATGAGCAGTACTTC. Translation gives CASTRWSTNEQYF.

The V gene is TRBV28, the J gene TRBJ2-7; TRBD2 matches at 11 bases. CDR1 and CDR2 (germline): MDHEN, SYDVKM. The V segment lost 5 bases and the J segment 6 bases; nucleotides outside the gene matches: 12. The CDR3 length is 16 residues. CDR3 in amino acids: CASSPGLAGGIGEQYF. Here the CDR3 DNA reads TGTGCCAGCAGTCCAGGACTAGCGGGCGGGATCGGCGAGCAGTACTTC. Together with reference TRBV28 and TRBJ2-7, the CDR3 gives the full variable domain: DVKVTQSSRYLVKRTGEKVFLECVQDMDHENMFWYRQDPGLGLRLIYFSYDVKMKEKGDIPEGYSVSREKKERFSLILESASTNQTSMYLCASSPGLAGGIGEQYFGPGTRLTVT.

The CDR3 loop reads CASSSHREETQYF. The CDR3, as DNA: TGTGCCAGCAGCAGTCACCGGGAGGAGACCCAGTACTTC. J is TRBJ2-5 and V is TRBV9; possibly TRBD2 for D (6 bases). Trimming left V 4 bases short and J 5 bases short, with 12 bases between. This CDR3 contains 13 residues. Per the germline V gene, CDR1 is SGDLS and CDR2 is YYNGEE.

J is TRBJ2-7 and V is TRBV13, with 10 bases identical to TRBD2. The CDR3 contains 14 residues. The germline V gene encodes CDR1 PRHDT and CDR2 FYEKMQ (reference sequence). V lost 5 bases and J lost 4; bases outside the gene matches: 5. CDR3 bases: TGTGCCAGCAGCCCGGGACTAGCGAATTACGAGCAGTACTTC. Protein sequence: CASSPGLANYEQYF.